This T cell receptor beta chain was sequenced in a study of T-cell memory formation after mild COVID-19. Study-wide context: Largely donor-specific sequence clusters came from two donors.

TCRdb recomputed calls from the 5' RACE reads with MiXCR, one row per CDR3 protein. Of some 450,000 distinct CDR3 sequences listed, roughly 20% were seen once; the top ten hold roughly 8%. The origin of this receptor is an adult woman who had mild COVID-19 (a few samples of this study predate the infection). Cell type and time point are not known. Sequencing was done on a sample of PBMCs or a T cell subset sorted from them (not recorded which).

CDR3 DNA: TGTGCCAGCAGCTTGCGGGGACCAGTCACCGGGGAGCTGTTTTTT. This sequence encodes CASSLRGPVTGELFF. The gene calls are TRBV5-5 and TRBJ2-2; D may correspond to TRBD1 or TRBD2 (5 bases each). V was shortened by 1 base and J by 4 bases, with 11 bases between the two germline ends. CDR3 size: 15 residues. In germline, CDR1 is SGHKS, CDR2 YYEKEE (reference sequence). The complete variable domain, with remaining parts taken from reference TRBV5-5 and TRBJ2-2, reads DAGVTQSPTHLIKTRGQQVTLRCSPISGHKSVSWYQQVLGQGPQFIFQYYEKEERGRGNFPDRFSARQFPNYSSELNVNALLLGDSALYLCASSLRGPVTGELFFGEGSRLTVL.